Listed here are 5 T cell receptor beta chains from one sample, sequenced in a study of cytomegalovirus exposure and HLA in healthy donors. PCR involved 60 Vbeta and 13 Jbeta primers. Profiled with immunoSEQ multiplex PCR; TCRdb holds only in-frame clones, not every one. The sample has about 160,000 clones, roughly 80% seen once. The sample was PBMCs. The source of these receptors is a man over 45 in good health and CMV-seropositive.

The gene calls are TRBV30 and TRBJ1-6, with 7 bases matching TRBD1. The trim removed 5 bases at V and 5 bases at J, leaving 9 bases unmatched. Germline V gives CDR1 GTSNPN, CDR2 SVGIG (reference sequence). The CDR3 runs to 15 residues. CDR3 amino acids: CAWRTGPEHNSPLHF. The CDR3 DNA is TGTGCCTGGCGGACAGGCCCAGAACATAATTCACCCCTCCACTTT.

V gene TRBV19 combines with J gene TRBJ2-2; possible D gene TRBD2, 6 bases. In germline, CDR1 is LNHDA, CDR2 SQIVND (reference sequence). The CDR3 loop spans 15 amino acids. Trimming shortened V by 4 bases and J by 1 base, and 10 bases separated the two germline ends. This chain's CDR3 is CASSTTSLNTGELFF. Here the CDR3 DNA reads TGTGCCAGTAGTACTACTAGCTTGAACACCGGGGAGCTGTTTTTT.

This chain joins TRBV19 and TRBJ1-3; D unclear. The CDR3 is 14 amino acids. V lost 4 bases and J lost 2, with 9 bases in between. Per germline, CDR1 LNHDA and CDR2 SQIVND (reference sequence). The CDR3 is CASSTFGAGNTIYF. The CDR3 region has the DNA TGTGCCAGTAGTACGTTTGGAGCTGGAAACACCATATATTTT.

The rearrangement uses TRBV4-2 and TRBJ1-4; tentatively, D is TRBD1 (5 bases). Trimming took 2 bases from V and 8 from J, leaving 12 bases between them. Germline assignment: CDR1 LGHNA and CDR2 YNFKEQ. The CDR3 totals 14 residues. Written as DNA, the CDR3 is TGTGCCAGCAGCCAACAGCCAGGGCGCGAAAAACTGTTTTTT. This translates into CASSQQPGREKLFF.

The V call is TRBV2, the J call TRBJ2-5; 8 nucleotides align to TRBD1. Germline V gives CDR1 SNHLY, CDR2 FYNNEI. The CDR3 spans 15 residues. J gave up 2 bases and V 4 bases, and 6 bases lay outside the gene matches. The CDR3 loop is CASSVTGGTQETQYF. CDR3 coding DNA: TGTGCCAGCAGTGTAACAGGGGGGACTCAAGAGACCCAGTACTTC.